These 14 T cell receptor beta chains came from one sample sequenced in a study of beta chain features in type 1 diabetes. Since all of the isolated RNA was reverse transcribed, expressed TCRB transcripts were what got sequenced. TCRdb's copy holds only in-frame clones and misses some; the assay was immunoSEQ multiplex PCR. The sample comprises roughly 310,000 clones, approximately 11% of which are singletons, and roughly 0.016% rests with the top ten. Source material: naive CD4+ T cells from blood. The receptors here all came from a woman in her 30s in good health.

This clone was counted only a few times. This chain links TRBV5-1 with TRBJ2-5, with D possibly TRBD1 on 5 matching bases. The V gene's germline CDR1 is SGHRS and CDR2 YFSETQ. This CDR3 has 15 amino acids. Between the trimmed V and J ends, which lost 0 bases and 5 bases, there was a span of 14 bases. This chain's CDR3 is CASSLERTKGETQYF. The CDR3 DNA reads as TGCGCCAGCAGCTTGGAGAGGACCAAGGGGGAGACCCAGTACTTC.

There are a few counts of this clone. The CDR3 loop reads CASSFPSGRYSYNEQFF. DNA for the CDR3: TGTGCCAGCAGCTTTCCTAGCGGACGGTACTCCTACAATGAGCAGTTCTTC. This chain links TRBV5-4 with TRBJ2-1, with 7 bases identical to TRBD2. The CDR3 extends over 17 amino acids. The V and J ends lost 2 bases and 0 bases, in that order; junction bases with no gene match: 8. Germline V gene lookup returns CDR1 SGHNT and CDR2 YYREEE (reference sequence).

The chain couples TRBV19 to TRBJ2-7; tentative D call: TRBD1 (6 bases). Germline CDR1 and CDR2: LNHDA and SQIVND (reference sequence). The CDR3 has 16 amino acids. V dropped 5 bases and J dropped 4 bases, with 21 bases sitting between them. The CDR3 nucleotides are TGTGCCAGTAGTGCCAACCGGGACACCTCCGGGTACGAGCAGTACTTC. This encodes CASSANRDTSGYEQYF.

The chain carries TRBV27 and TRBJ2-1; 9 bases map to TRBD2. Trimming removed 4 bases from V and 4 bases from J; junction bases left unmatched: 5. This CDR3 spans 15 amino acids. Germline V gene data show CDR1 as MNHEY and CDR2 as SMNVEV (reference sequence). The chain's CDR3 is CASSSFAGGYNEQFF. Here the CDR3 DNA reads TGTGCCAGCAGTTCTTTTGCGGGAGGGTACAATGAGCAGTTCTTC.

This clone was detected ten times or more. V is TRBV7-9 and J is TRBJ1-1, with D possibly matching TRBD1 (5 bases). The CDR3 covers 13 residues. Germline-derived CDR1 and CDR2 are SEHNR and FQNEAQ (reference sequence). V gave up 7 bases and J gave up 2 bases, with 11 bases separating them. The CDR3 bases are TGTGCCAGCATCGATACAGGTAACACTGAAGCTTTCTTT. This gives the protein CASIDTGNTEAFF.

V and J are TRBV28 and TRBJ2-3; 7 nucleotides align to TRBD2. The length of the CDR3 is 15 residues. From germline, CDR1 is MDHEN and CDR2 SYDVKM. Trimming removed 6 bases from V and 0 bases from J; junction bases left unmatched: 6. The CDR3 protein is CASSEGGRSTDTQYF. CDR3 sequence (DNA): TGTGCCAGCAGCGAGGGCGGGAGAAGCACAGATACGCAGTATTTT.

A few counts support this clone. The genes are TRBV9 and TRBJ2-2; TRBD1 might be the D (6 bases). Germline values: CDR1 SGDLS, CDR2 YYNGEE. The CDR3 loop spans 16 amino acids. Trimming stripped 0 bases from V and 5 bases from J, with 14 bases between. The CDR3 coding sequence is TGTGCCAGCAGCGTAGGTAGGGGGACAACTACCGGGGAGCTGTTTTTT. Amino acids: CASSVGRGTTTGELFF.

This rearrangement joins TRBV7-2 to TRBJ2-3; perhaps TRBD2 as D (6 bases). The CDR3 is 15 amino acids. V was trimmed by 6 bases and J by 4 bases, leaving 17 bases between them. Germline lookup yields CDR1 SGHTA and CDR2 FQGNSA. CDR3 region: CASRDWRAGADTQYF. The CDR3 nucleotides are TGTGCCAGCAGGGATTGGAGGGCCGGCGCAGATACGCAGTATTTT.

This clone was counted a few times. V and J are TRBV28 and TRBJ2-3; 9 bases fit TRBD1. Germline V gene lookup returns CDR1 MDHEN and CDR2 SYDVKM. J was trimmed by 5 bases and V by 6 bases; bases with no gene match: 9. The CDR3 totals 15 residues. CDR3 coding DNA: TGTGCCAGCAGACTCCTACAGGGGGCGGGAGATACGCAGTATTTT. It encodes CASRLLQGAGDTQYF.

The chain uses TRBV15 and TRBJ2-1; 7 positions match TRBD2. The CDR3 runs 13 residues. Trimming at V came to 8 bases and at J to 1 base, leaving 2 bases not matched to a gene. The germline CDR1 and CDR2 sequences are LNHNV and YYDKDF (reference sequence). CDR3 sequence: CATGGSSYNEQFF. The CDR3 bases are TGTGCCACCGGCGGGAGTTCCTACAATGAGCAGTTCTTC.

The chain links TRBV14 to TRBJ2-5, with D possibly matching TRBD1 (6 bases). Germline CDR1 reads SGHDN; CDR2 reads FVKESK. V shed 6 bases and J shed 5 bases, with 16 bases lying between them. The CDR3 runs to 14 residues. CDR3 nucleotide sequence: TGTGCCAGCAGTCCCCAGGGACATTTGGAGACCCAGTACTTC. Translated, it gives CASSPQGHLETQYF.

This sequence joins TRBV28 and TRBJ2-7; 11 bases agree with TRBD1. With V trimmed by 5 bases and J by 6 bases, 9 bases remained unmatched. The CDR3 is 15 residues long. Germline V lookup: CDR1 MDHEN, CDR2 SYDVKM. The CDR3 DNA follows: TGTGCCAGCAGTCAAGAGTCGGGACAGGGGGGCGAGCAGTACTTC. It is translated as CASSQESGQGGEQYF.

This clone was counted only a few times. The CDR3 region is CASSLGTSTDTQYF. DNA for the CDR3: TGTGCCAGCAGCTTGGGTACTAGCACAGATACGCAGTATTTT. The V gene is TRBV5-4, the J gene TRBJ2-3; D is uncertain. The CDR3 sequence is 14 residues long. Germline V lookup: CDR1 SGHNT, CDR2 YYREEE (reference sequence). Trimming stripped 0 bases from V and 0 bases from J, with 5 bases between.

This clone was counted a few times. The genes are TRBV6-1 and TRBJ2-7; D is possibly TRBD1 (6 bases). CDR3 length: 15 amino acids. The germline V and J ends were trimmed by 4 bases and 5 bases, with 18 bases remaining between them. CDR1 is MNHNS, CDR2 SASEGT, per germline. The CDR3 nucleotides are TGTGCCAGCAGTGGCCGGGACATCGCCGCAAACGAGCAGTACTTC. Translating gives CASSGRDIAANEQYF.